Reported below is one T cell receptor beta chain. The data were taken from a study of chronic HIV infection and antiretroviral therapy. CDR3 size: 15 residues. The germline V gene has CDR1 SEHNR and CDR2 FQNEAQ (reference sequence). The V and J ends lost 6 bases and 6 bases respectively, with 15 bases between them. TCRdb re-called the 5' RACE reads with MiXCR, one entry per CDR3 protein. The sample includes 25,000 to 35,000 distinct CDR3 sequences, roughly 9.1% of them seen just once. The sequenced material came from peripheral blood. The sequence was collected from an adult who had HIV and had not received antiretroviral therapy, or was an uninfected healthy control (not recorded which). The rearrangement joins TRBV7-9 to TRBJ1-6; D not resolved. CDR3: CASSGRAASNSPLHF. The CDR3, as DNA: TGTGCCAGCAGTGGAAGGGCAGCCTCTAATTCACCCCTCCACTTT.